A selection of T cell receptor beta chains follows, all from one sample in a study of radiation and T cells in renal cell carcinoma. Sequenced by immunoSEQ multiplex PCR; TCRdb stores in-frame clones only, minus some. Of under 100,000 clones listed, about 85% are singletons. Sequences were derived from blood, sampled from a patient whose treatment included radiotherapy and nephrectomy. Every receptor here comes from a man in his fifties with renal cell carcinoma. The CDR3 runs from the conserved cysteine through the conserved F or W. A D gene is named only where the DNA matches it firmly. Clone size is not always given. Where it is, it says once, few, many or a class for expanded clones.

J gene: TRBJ2-1; clone size: .; D gene: .; V gene: TRBV18; CDR3 protein: CASSGSGDGEQFF; CDR3 DNA: TGTGCCAGCTCAGGTTCTGGTGACGGTGAGCAGTTCTTC
J gene: TRBJ2-1; clone size: .; D gene: TRBD2; V gene: TRBV29-1; CDR3 protein: CSETSGSSYNEQFF; CDR3 DNA: TGCAGCGAGACTAGCGGGAGCTCCTACAATGAGCAGTTCTTC
J gene: TRBJ2-7; clone size: .; D gene: TRBD1; V gene: TRBV5-4; CDR3 protein: CASSLTGGVEQYF; CDR3 DNA: TGTGCCAGCAGCTTGACAGGGGGCGTCGAGCAGTACTTC
J gene: TRBJ2-7; clone size: .; D gene: .; V gene: TRBV6-6; CDR3 protein: CASAASSYEQYF; CDR3 DNA: TGTGCCAGCGCTGCCAGTTCCTACGAGCAGTACTTC
J gene: TRBJ2-4; clone size: .; D gene: .; V gene: TRBV7-2; CDR3 protein: CASSLGVSVAVQYF; CDR3 DNA: TGTGCCAGCAGCTTAGGGGTATCAGTTGCGGTTCAGTACTTC
J gene: TRBJ1-4; clone size: .; D gene: .; V gene: TRBV5-1; CDR3 protein: CASSSPAGGNEKLFF; CDR3 DNA: TGCGCCAGCAGCTCCCCAGCTGGAGGTAATGAAAAACTGTTTTTT
J gene: TRBJ1-1; clone size: .; D gene: .; V gene: TRBV19; CDR3 protein: CATLQGNTEAFF; CDR3 DNA: TGTGCCACCCTACAGGGAAACACTGAAGCTTTCTTT
J gene: TRBJ2-5; clone size: .; D gene: .; V gene: TRBV5-4; CDR3 protein: CASSADWTQETQYF; CDR3 DNA: TGTGCCAGCAGCGCTGACTGGACTCAAGAGACCCAGTACTTC
J gene: TRBJ2-2; clone size: once; D gene: TRBD1; V gene: TRBV30; CDR3 protein: CAWEPGQVSTGELFF; CDR3 DNA: TGTGCCTGGGAACCGGGACAGGTATCAACCGGGGAGCTGTTTTTT
J gene: TRBJ1-2; clone size: .; D gene: .; V gene: TRBV28; CDR3 protein: CASSRERWYTF; CDR3 DNA: TGTGCCAGCAGTCGGGAACGGTGGTACACCTTC
J gene: TRBJ1-1; clone size: few; D gene: .; V gene: TRBV30; CDR3 protein: CAWSYSTVWGAPGTEAFF; CDR3 DNA: TGTGCCTGGAGTTACTCGACGGTGTGGGGGGCTCCGGGCACTGAAGCTTTCTTT
J gene: TRBJ1-6; clone size: .; D gene: .; V gene: TRBV6-5; CDR3 protein: CASSYTPGNSPLHF; CDR3 DNA: TGTGCCAGCAGTTATACTCCGGGTAATTCACCCCTCCACTTT
J gene: TRBJ2-7; clone size: .; D gene: .; V gene: TRBV19; CDR3 protein: CASSLRDSSYEQYF; CDR3 DNA: TGTGCCAGTAGTCTGCGGGACAGCTCCTACGAGCAGTACTTC
J gene: TRBJ2-5; clone size: .; D gene: TRBD2; V gene: TRBV5-1; CDR3 protein: CASSRGTSGVETQYF; CDR3 DNA: TGCGCCAGCAGCAGGGGGACTAGCGGGGTGGAGACCCAGTACTTC
J gene: TRBJ2-6; clone size: .; D gene: .; V gene: TRBV11-1; CDR3 protein: CASSPIGSGANVLTF; CDR3 DNA: TGTGCCAGCAGCCCCATCGGGTCTGGGGCCAACGTCCTGACTTTC
J gene: TRBJ1-2; clone size: .; D gene: .; V gene: TRBV6-1; CDR3 protein: CASSGGFGSFNYGYTF; CDR3 DNA: TGTGCCAGCAGTGGGGGGTTTGGGAGCTTTAACTATGGCTACACCTTC
J gene: TRBJ2-3; clone size: .; D gene: TRBD1; V gene: TRBV27; CDR3 protein: CASSPWDRTGTQYF; CDR3 DNA: TGTGCCAGCAGTCCATGGGACAGAACGGGTACGCAGTATTTT
J gene: TRBJ2-3; clone size: .; D gene: TRBD2; V gene: TRBV28; CDR3 protein: CATRREGTDTQYF; CDR3 DNA: TGTGCCACTCGCAGGGAGGGGACAGATACGCAGTATTTT
J gene: TRBJ1-1; clone size: .; D gene: .; V gene: TRBV7-9; CDR3 protein: CASSLRGTEAFF; CDR3 DNA: TGTGCCAGCAGCTTAAGGGGGACTGAAGCTTTCTTT
J gene: TRBJ2-2; clone size: .; D gene: TRBD2; V gene: TRBV11-2; CDR3 protein: CASSLQLAGVGELFF; CDR3 DNA: TGTGCCAGCAGCTTACAACTAGCGGGAGTAGGGGAGCTGTTTTTT
J gene: TRBJ2-2; clone size: .; D gene: TRBD2; V gene: TRBV10-1; CDR3 protein: CASSVAQGLALRELFF; CDR3 DNA: TGCGCCAGCAGTGTGGCCCAGGGACTAGCGCTACGGGAGCTGTTTTTT
J gene: TRBJ1-2; clone size: few; D gene: .; V gene: TRBV30; CDR3 protein: CAWKINTFYGYTF; CDR3 DNA: TGTGCCTGGAAAATCAATACCTTTTATGGCTACACCTTC
J gene: TRBJ2-2; clone size: .; D gene: .; V gene: TRBV7-8; CDR3 protein: CASSLRREKTGELFF; CDR3 DNA: TGTGCCAGCAGCCTTCGACGGGAGAAAACCGGGGAGCTGTTTTTT
J gene: TRBJ2-2; clone size: .; D gene: .; V gene: TRBV7-3; CDR3 protein: CASSKDRAQNTGELFF; CDR3 DNA: TGTGCCAGCAGCAAAGATAGGGCCCAGAACACCGGGGAGCTGTTTTTT
J gene: TRBJ2-2; clone size: .; D gene: TRBD1; V gene: TRBV7-2; CDR3 protein: CASSLNTGVFANTGELFF; CDR3 DNA: TGTGCCAGCAGCTTAAACACAGGGGTGTTCGCGAACACCGGGGAGCTGTTTTTT
J gene: TRBJ2-2; clone size: .; D gene: .; V gene: TRBV5-1; CDR3 protein: CASSLGTLSTGELFF; CDR3 DNA: TGCGCCAGCAGCTTGGGGACCCTGAGCACCGGGGAGCTGTTTTTT
J gene: TRBJ2-1; clone size: few; D gene: TRBD2; V gene: TRBV7-8; CDR3 protein: CASSPVAGGADEQFF; CDR3 DNA: TGTGCCAGCAGCCCGGTAGCGGGGGGGGCCGATGAGCAGTTCTTC
J gene: TRBJ2-3; clone size: .; D gene: .; V gene: TRBV18; CDR3 protein: CASSPPGTDTQYF; CDR3 DNA: TGTGCCAGCTCACCACCGGGGACAGATACGCAGTATTTT
J gene: TRBJ1-2; clone size: .; D gene: .; V gene: TRBV7-3; CDR3 protein: CASSPGPGEYYGYTF; CDR3 DNA: TGTGCCAGCAGTCCCGGACCTGGGGAATACTATGGCTACACCTTC
J gene: TRBJ2-2; clone size: .; D gene: TRBD2; V gene: TRBV7-3; CDR3 protein: CASSLGLGGTGELFF; CDR3 DNA: TGTGCCAGCAGCTTGGGACTAGGGGGAACCGGGGAGCTGTTTTTT
J gene: TRBJ1-4; clone size: .; D gene: .; V gene: TRBV5-4; CDR3 protein: CASSKARKEKLFF; CDR3 DNA: TGTGCCAGCAGCAAGGCAAGAAAAGAAAAACTGTTTTTT
J gene: TRBJ2-1; clone size: once; D gene: .; V gene: TRBV6-4; CDR3 protein: CASSAQGVGVNEQFF; CDR3 DNA: TGTGCCAGCAGTGCTCAGGGAGTGGGGGTCAATGAGCAGTTCTTC
J gene: TRBJ2-4; clone size: .; D gene: TRBD2; V gene: TRBV7-2; CDR3 protein: CASSPLSWGGNIQYF; CDR3 DNA: TGTGCCAGCAGCCCCCTTTCGTGGGGGGGAAACATTCAGTACTTC
J gene: TRBJ2-3; clone size: .; D gene: TRBD2; V gene: TRBV5-4; CDR3 protein: CASSLLAGGADTQYF; CDR3 DNA: TGTGCCAGCAGCTTACTAGCGGGGGGGGCAGATACGCAGTATTTT
J gene: TRBJ2-2; clone size: .; D gene: .; V gene: TRBV27; CDR3 protein: CASSLQGANTGELFF; CDR3 DNA: TGTGCCAGCAGTTTACAGGGTGCGAACACCGGGGAGCTGTTTTTT
J gene: TRBJ2-5; clone size: .; D gene: .; V gene: TRBV7-2; CDR3 protein: CASSLGRDVETQYF; CDR3 DNA: TGTGCCAGCAGCTTAGGCAGGGATGTGGAGACCCAGTACTTC
J gene: TRBJ1-2; clone size: .; D gene: .; V gene: TRBV5-6; CDR3 protein: CASSLSGIYGYTF; CDR3 DNA: TGTGCCAGCAGCTTATCAGGGATCTATGGCTACACCTTC
J gene: TRBJ2-7; clone size: .; D gene: .; V gene: TRBV2; CDR3 protein: CASSEFLWVEQYF; CDR3 DNA: TGTGCCAGCAGTGAATTTCTCTGGGTCGAGCAGTACTTC
J gene: TRBJ2-3; clone size: .; D gene: .; V gene: TRBV27; CDR3 protein: CASSYLHTAGAQYF; CDR3 DNA: TGTGCCAGCAGTTACCTTCACACGGCAGGAGCGCAGTATTTT
J gene: TRBJ2-1; clone size: .; D gene: .; V gene: TRBV6-5; CDR3 protein: CASSSLGGKINEQFF; CDR3 DNA: TGTGCCAGCAGTTCCCTAGGGGGGAAAATTAATGAGCAGTTCTTC
J gene: TRBJ1-5; clone size: .; D gene: .; V gene: TRBV2; CDR3 protein: CASIQGYGNQPQHF; CDR3 DNA: TGTGCCAGCATTCAGGGTTATGGCAATCAGCCCCAGCATTTT